Sequencing of this T cell receptor (beta chain) was carried out in a study of CD8 T cells in ankylosing spondylitis. Whole-study results and caveats: What appeared characteristic of ankylosing spondylitis blood was a TCR beta motif of eight highly homologous variants. Significant enrichment of disease-linked clones was reported in matched ankylosing spondylitis synovial fluid.

Worth noting for this clonotype: Its matching antigen is unknown.

A quantitative 5'-RACE method, one with molecular barcodes, was used to make TCR beta libraries. TCRdb called the 5' RACE reads again in MiXCR, with one record for every CDR3 protein. The sample records just over 300,000 distinct CDR3 sequences, less than 25% being singletons. V was shortened by 2 bases and J by 4 bases, with 10 bases between the two germline ends. CDR3 length: 14 amino acids. CDR1 MNHNS and CDR2 SASEGT come from the germline V gene. The origin of this receptor is a female donor with ankylosing spondylitis or in good health (not recorded which). The chain is built from TRBV6-1 and TRBJ2-3; a weak D match, TRBD2 (6 bases). Sequencing was done on a sample of blood, either unsorted or a sorted T cell fraction (not recorded which). DNA of the CDR3: TGTGCCAGCAGTGAACTAGCGAGGGCAGATACGCAGTATTTT. It specifies CASSELARADTQYF.